This T cell receptor (beta chain) was retrieved from a study of blood T cell repertoires in COVID-19. Source study methods: Counts of nucleated cells, estimated from reference gene primer amplification, were obtained. Sequencing used immunoSEQ multiplex PCR; TCRdb keeps in-frame clones, though not all of them. That table gives V, J and clone size, and the DNA gave D and trimming. The table includes about 42,000 clones, around nine tenths detected once. The CDR3 is made up of 15 amino acids. V shed 3 bases and J 1 base; nucleotides not matched to a gene: 4. CDR1 LGHDT and CDR2 YNNKEL come from the germline V gene (reference sequence).

This TCR came from a human donor in a cohort sampled during active COVID-19. Input material: peripheral blood. This chain joins TRBV3-1 (or the pseudogene TRBV3-2) and TRBJ1-1; TRBD1 agrees at 8 bases. In DNA form, the CDR3 reads TGTGCCAGCAGCCAGCCCGGGACAGGGAACACTGAAGCTTTCTTT. It translates to CASSQPGTGNTEAFF.